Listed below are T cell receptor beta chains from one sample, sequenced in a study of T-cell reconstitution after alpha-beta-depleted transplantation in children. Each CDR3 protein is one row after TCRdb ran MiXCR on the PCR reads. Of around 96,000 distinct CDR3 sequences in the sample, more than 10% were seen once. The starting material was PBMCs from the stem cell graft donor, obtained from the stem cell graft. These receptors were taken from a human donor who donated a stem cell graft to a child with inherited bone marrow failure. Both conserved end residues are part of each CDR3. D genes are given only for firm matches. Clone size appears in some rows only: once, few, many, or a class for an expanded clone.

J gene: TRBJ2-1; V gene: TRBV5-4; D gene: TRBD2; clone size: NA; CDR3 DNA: TGTGCCAGCAGCGCTAGCGGGAGGCCGAGCTCCTACAATGAGCAGTTCTTC; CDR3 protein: CASSASGRPSSYNEQFF
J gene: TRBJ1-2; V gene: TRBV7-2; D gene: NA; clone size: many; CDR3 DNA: TGTGCCAGCTGCTGGGGACCTCTTTCGGGCTACACCTTC; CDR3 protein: CASCWGPLSGYTF
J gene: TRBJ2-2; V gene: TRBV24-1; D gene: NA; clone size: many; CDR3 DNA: TGTGCCACCAGTGCCCCAGGGTCGGACACCGGGGAGCTGTTTTTT; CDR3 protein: CATSAPGSDTGELFF
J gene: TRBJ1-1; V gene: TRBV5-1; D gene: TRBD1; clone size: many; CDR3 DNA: TGCGCCAGCAGCCTTCCGACAGGGGGCGTATGGACTGAAGCTTTCTTT; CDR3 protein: CASSLPTGGVWTEAFF
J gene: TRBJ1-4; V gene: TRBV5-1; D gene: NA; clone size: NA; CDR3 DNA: TGCGCCAGCAGCTTGGGGGCCAATGAAAAACTGTTTTTT; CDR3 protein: CASSLGANEKLFF
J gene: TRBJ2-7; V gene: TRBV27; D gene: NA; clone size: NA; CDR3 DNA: TGTGCCAGCCGCCTTAGACTAAACGAGCAGTACTTC; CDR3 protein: CASRLRLNEQYF
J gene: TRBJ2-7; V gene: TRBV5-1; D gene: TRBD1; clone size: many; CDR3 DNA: TGCGCCAGCAGCCCGGACAGGGGAGCCTACGAGCAGTACTTC; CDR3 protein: CASSPDRGAYEQYF
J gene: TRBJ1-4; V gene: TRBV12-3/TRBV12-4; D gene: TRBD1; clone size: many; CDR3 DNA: TGTGCCAGCGTGGGGCCAGGGGGGGAAAAACTGTTTTTT; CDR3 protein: CASVGPGGEKLFF
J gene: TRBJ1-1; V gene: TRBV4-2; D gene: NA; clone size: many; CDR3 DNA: TGTGCCAGCAGCCAGGGGTTAGGCGTTATGGCTGAAGCTTTCTTT; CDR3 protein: CASSQGLGVMAEAFF
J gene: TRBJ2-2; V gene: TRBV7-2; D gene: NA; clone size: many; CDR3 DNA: TGTGCCAGCAGCTTAAGGACAGTCACCGGGGAGCTGTTTTTT; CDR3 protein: CASSLRTVTGELFF
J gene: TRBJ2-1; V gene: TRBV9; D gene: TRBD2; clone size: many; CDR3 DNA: TGTGCCAGCAGCCCGACTAGCGGGGGGCCCCAGGAGCAGTTCTTC; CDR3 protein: CASSPTSGGPQEQFF
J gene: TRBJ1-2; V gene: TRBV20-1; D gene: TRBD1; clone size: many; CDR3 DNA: TGCAGTGCTAGACCGCAGGGGGGCGGCTACACCTTC; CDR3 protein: CSARPQGGGYTF
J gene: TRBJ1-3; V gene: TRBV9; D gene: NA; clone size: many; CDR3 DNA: TGTGCCAGCAGCGTAGCGTTCAGAAACTCTGGAAACACCATATATTTT; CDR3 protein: CASSVAFRNSGNTIYF
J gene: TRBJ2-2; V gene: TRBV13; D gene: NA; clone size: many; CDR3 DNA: TGTGCCAGCAGCCAACAGGCCTCGAACACCGGGGAGCTGTTTTTT; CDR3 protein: CASSQQASNTGELFF
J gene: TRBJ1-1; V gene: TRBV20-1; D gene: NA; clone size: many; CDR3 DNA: TGCAGTGCTCGAACGACCGGTGAAGCTTTCTTT; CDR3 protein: CSARTTGEAFF
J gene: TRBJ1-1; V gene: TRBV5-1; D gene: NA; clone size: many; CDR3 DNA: TGCGCCAGCAGCTTGGGACAGACTCCTGAAGCTTTCTTT; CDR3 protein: CASSLGQTPEAFF
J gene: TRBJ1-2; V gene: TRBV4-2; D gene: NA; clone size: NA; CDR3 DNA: TGTGCCAGGGGCCCCAGTCCCAGCGGCAACACCTTC; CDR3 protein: CARGPSPSGNTF
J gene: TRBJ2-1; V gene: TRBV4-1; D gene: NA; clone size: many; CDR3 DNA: TGCGCCAGCAGCCAAGTTTGGAGCGATGAGCAGTTCTTC; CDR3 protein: CASSQVWSDEQFF
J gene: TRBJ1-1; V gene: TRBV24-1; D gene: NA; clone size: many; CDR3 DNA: TGTGCCACCAGTGATTGGGATTACACTGAAGCTTTCTTT; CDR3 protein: CATSDWDYTEAFF
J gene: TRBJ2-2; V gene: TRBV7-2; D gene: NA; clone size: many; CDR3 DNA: TGTGCCAGCAGCTCCCGGACAGAAACCACCGGGGAGCTGTTTTTT; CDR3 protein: CASSSRTETTGELFF
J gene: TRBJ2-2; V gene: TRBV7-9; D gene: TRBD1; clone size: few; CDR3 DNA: TGTGCCAGCAGCTTAGCCGGGACAGGGAACACCGGGGAGCTGTTTTTT; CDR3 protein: CASSLAGTGNTGELFF
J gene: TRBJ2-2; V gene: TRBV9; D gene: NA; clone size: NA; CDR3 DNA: TGTGCCAGCAGCTTTTCGGGGGTCAACACCGGGGAGCTGTTTTTT; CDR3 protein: CASSFSGVNTGELFF
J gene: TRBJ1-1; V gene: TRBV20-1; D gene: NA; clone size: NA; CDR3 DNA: TGTAGTGCTAAAGATGGGCCGGGGGACACTGAAGCTTTCTTT; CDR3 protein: CSAKDGPGDTEAFF
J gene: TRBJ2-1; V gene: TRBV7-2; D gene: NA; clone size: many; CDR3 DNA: TGTGCCACGTCCCCTCAGCGGGCTATGGAAAATGAGCAGTTCTTC; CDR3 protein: CATSPQRAMENEQFF
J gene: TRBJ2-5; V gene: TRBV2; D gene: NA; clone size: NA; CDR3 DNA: TGTGCCAGCAGTGAACCACGAAACAAAGAGACCCAGTACTTC; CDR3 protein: CASSEPRNKETQYF
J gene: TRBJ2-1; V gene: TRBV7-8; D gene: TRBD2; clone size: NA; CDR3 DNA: TGTGCCAGCAGGGCGGGGGTTAGCTCCTACAATGAGCAGTTCTTC; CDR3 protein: CASRAGVSSYNEQFF
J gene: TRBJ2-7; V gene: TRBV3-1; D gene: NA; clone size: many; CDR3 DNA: TGTGCCAGCAGTGAACCGGGACGGACATACGAGCAGTACTTC; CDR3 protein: CASSEPGRTYEQYF
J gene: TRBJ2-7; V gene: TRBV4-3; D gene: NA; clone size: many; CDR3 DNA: TGCGCCAGCAGCCAAGGGTCCAGGTACGAGCAGTACTTC; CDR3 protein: CASSQGSRYEQYF
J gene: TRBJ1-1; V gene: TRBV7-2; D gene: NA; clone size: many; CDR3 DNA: TGTGCCAGCAGCCCCCGGGGGGGGGAGAAAGCTTTCTTT; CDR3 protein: CASSPRGGEKAFF
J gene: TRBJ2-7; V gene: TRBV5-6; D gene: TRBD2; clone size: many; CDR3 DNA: TGTGCCAGCAGCTCCAGGCCGGGAGGACCATACGAGCAGTACTTC; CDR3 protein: CASSSRPGGPYEQYF
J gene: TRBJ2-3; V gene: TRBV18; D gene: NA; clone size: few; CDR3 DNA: TGTGCCAGCTCACCGACGTCGGGGAGGTCAGATACGCAGTATTTT; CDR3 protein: CASSPTSGRSDTQYF
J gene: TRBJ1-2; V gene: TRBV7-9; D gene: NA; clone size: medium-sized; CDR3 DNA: TGTGCCAGCAGACCCCGGGACACCGATCCTAACTATGGCTACACCTTC; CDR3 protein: CASRPRDTDPNYGYTF
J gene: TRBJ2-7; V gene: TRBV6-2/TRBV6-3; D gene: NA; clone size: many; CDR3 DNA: TGTGCCAGCAGCTCCTCTGACCACTACGAGCAGTACTTC; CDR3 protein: CASSSSDHYEQYF
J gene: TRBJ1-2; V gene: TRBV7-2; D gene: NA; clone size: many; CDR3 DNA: TGTGCCAGCAGTCCCGGACAGCTCTATGGCTACACCTTC; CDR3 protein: CASSPGQLYGYTF
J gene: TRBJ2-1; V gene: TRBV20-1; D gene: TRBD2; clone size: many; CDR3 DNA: TGCAGTGCTAGAGTAGCCCTAGCGGGATCCTACAATGAGCAGTTCTTC; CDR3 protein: CSARVALAGSYNEQFF
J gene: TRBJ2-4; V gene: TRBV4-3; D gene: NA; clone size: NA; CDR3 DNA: TGCGCCAGCAGCTCAGGGCCCAGGGACGGCAAAAACATTCAGTACTTC; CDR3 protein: CASSSGPRDGKNIQYF
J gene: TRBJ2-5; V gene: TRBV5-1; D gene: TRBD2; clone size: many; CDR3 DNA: TGCGCCAGCAGCACTAGCGGGAGCGGGGAGACCCAGTACTTC; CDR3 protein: CASSTSGSGETQYF
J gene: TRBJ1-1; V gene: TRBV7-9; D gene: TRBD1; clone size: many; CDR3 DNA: TGTGCCAGCAGCTTATGGACAGGGGGTAGAACTGAAGCTTTCTTT; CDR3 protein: CASSLWTGGRTEAFF
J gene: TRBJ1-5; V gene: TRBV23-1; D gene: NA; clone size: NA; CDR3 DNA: TGCGCCAGCAGTCAATCGCGGGGGGGGTTCGGCAATCAGCCCCAGCATTTT; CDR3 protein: CASSQSRGGFGNQPQHF
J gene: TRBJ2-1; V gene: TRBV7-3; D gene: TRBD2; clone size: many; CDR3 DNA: TGTGCCAGCAGCTACGCTAGCGGGTCCTACAATGAGCAGTTCTTC; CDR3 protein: CASSYASGSYNEQFF
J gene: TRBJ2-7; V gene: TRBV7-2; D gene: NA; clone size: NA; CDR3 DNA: TGTGCCAGCAGCCCGATAGCGAGTTACGAGCAGTACTTC; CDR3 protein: CASSPIASYEQYF